The 25 T cell receptor beta chains presented below share a single source sample, sequenced in a study of blood T cell repertoires in COVID-19. The assay was immunoSEQ multiplex PCR, and TCRdb's table has in-frame clones only and misses some. The sample comprises about 280,000 clones, around 84% of which are singletons, and approximately 5% rests with the top ten. The sample was PBMCs or T cells enriched from blood (not recorded which). These TCRs come from a man in his forties or fifties who had been exposed to COVID-19.

This chain connects TRBV7-2 to TRBJ2-3, with D perhaps TRBD2 (5 bases). The V gene's germline CDR1 is SGHTA and CDR2 FQGNSA. The V and J ends lost 5 bases and 4 bases respectively, with 16 bases between them. The CDR3 consists of 15 residues. The CDR3 protein is CASSVRLPGADTQYF. In DNA, the CDR3 is TGTGCCAGCAGCGTCCGGCTACCCGGGGCAGATACGCAGTATTTT.

V is TRBV19 and J is TRBJ2-7; 7 nucleotides align to TRBD1. The CDR3 extends over 13 amino acids. V was clipped by 4 bases and J by 2 bases; unmatched bases: 2. Per the germline V gene, CDR1 is LNHDA and CDR2 is SQIVND (reference sequence). DNA for the CDR3: TGTGCCAGTAGTAGGGACAGAACCTACGAGCAGTACTTC. Its translation: CASSRDRTYEQYF.

This clone was observed a handful of times. V usage is TRBV18 and J usage is TRBJ2-3; D is possibly TRBD2 (5 bases). Trimming shortened V by 3 bases and J by 4 bases, and 14 bases separated the two germline ends. CDR1 is KGHSH and CDR2 is LQKENI in the germline V gene. The CDR3 runs to 15 residues. In nucleotides, the CDR3 is TGTGCCAGCTCACCTAGCGTTAGCCTTGCAGATACGCAGTATTTT. Amino acid sequence: CASSPSVSLADTQYF.

V and J are TRBV7-9 and TRBJ1-2, with D unresolved. The germline gives CDR1 SEHNR, CDR2 FQNEAQ (reference sequence). The CDR3 spans 12 residues. V was clipped by 5 bases and J by 3 bases, with 7 bases between them. The CDR3 DNA reads as TGTGCCAGCAGCACCGGGGACTATGGCTACACCTTC. It translates to CASSTGDYGYTF. The variable domain in full, completed from reference TRBV7-9 and TRBJ1-2, reads DTGVSQNPRHKITKRGQNVTFRCDPISEHNRLYWYRQTLGQGPEFLTYFQNEAQLEKSRLLSDRFSAERPKGSFSTLEIQRTEQGDSAMYLCASSTGDYGYTFGSGTRLTVV.

CDR3 bases: TGTGCCAGCAGTGGAGGACAGGGACATCAGCCCCAGCATTTT. Protein sequence: CASSGGQGHQPQHF. The gene calls are TRBV27 and TRBJ1-5; 8 nucleotides align to TRBD1. The V gene's germline CDR1 is MNHEY and CDR2 SMNVEV (reference sequence). The CDR3 has 14 amino acids. V was clipped by 5 bases and J by 5 bases; unmatched bases: 5.

The chain links TRBV18 to TRBJ2-1; D unclear. The V end lost 5 bases, the J end lost 5 bases, and 10 bases lay between the germline ends. CDR3 length: 13 amino acids. CDR1 is KGHSH and CDR2 is LQKENI in the germline V gene. CDR3 nucleotides: TGTGCCAGCTCAGAACAGATAAACAATGAGCAGTTCTTC. Its translation: CASSEQINNEQFF.

This chain joins TRBV7-8 and TRBJ1-2, with 8 bases matching TRBD1. This CDR3 is built from 13 residues. In germline, CDR1 is SGHVS, CDR2 FQNEAQ. V lost 5 bases, J lost 8 bases, and 7 bases stayed unmatched. Here the CDR3 DNA reads TGTGCCAGCAGCCCACAGGGGGTAGGGGGCTACACCTTC. It yields the protein CASSPQGVGGYTF.

This chain uses TRBV18 with TRBJ2-1; D gene ambiguous. CDR3 length: 12 amino acids. Germline CDR1 reads KGHSH; CDR2 reads LQKENI. Trimming stripped 2 bases from V and 5 bases from J, with 4 bases between. CDR3 residues: CASSPTDNEQFF. The CDR3 DNA reads TGTGCCAGCTCACCAACGGACAATGAGCAGTTCTTC.

The chain joins TRBV29-1 to TRBJ1-1, with 10 bases fitting TRBD1. Germline V gene sequence: CDR1 SQVTM, CDR2 ANQGSEA. The CDR3 totals 14 residues. Trimming removed 6 bases from V and 3 bases from J; junction bases left unmatched: 7. The CDR3 loop is CSVGTGDRYTEAFF. The CDR3 DNA follows: TGCAGCGTGGGGACAGGGGATAGGTACACTGAAGCTTTCTTT.

J is TRBJ1-1 and V is TRBV18; 8 positions agree with TRBD1. Germline trimming cut 8 bases from V and 1 base from J; bases unmatched to any gene: 3. This CDR3 region has 13 residues. CDR1 KGHSH and CDR2 LQKENI come from the germline V gene. The CDR3 DNA reads TGTGCCAGCGGGGGACAGGAGAACACTGAAGCTTTCTTT. It specifies CASGGQENTEAFF.

The chain recombines TRBV27 with TRBJ2-5; 9 positions match TRBD2. V gave up 6 bases and J gave up 1 base; unmatched junction bases: 6. CDR1 MNHEY and CDR2 SMNVEV come from the germline V gene (reference sequence). The CDR3 runs to 15 residues. The chain's CDR3 is CASRETSGIQETQYF. The CDR3 DNA reads TGTGCCAGCAGGGAGACTAGCGGCATCCAAGAGACCCAGTACTTC.

For this clone: Mismatch with germline at one junction end may stem from a read error. The V and J genes are TRBV4-1 and TRBJ2-2; possible D gene TRBD2, 5 bases. Germline lookup yields CDR1 MGHRA and CDR2 YSYEKL. CDR3 length: 16 residues. The CDR3 DNA reads TGCGCCAGCACCCAATCCAGCGGAGCGAACACCGGGGAGCTGTTTTTT. It translates to CASTQSSGANTGELFF.

The chain combines TRBV12-3 or TRBV12-4 with TRBJ1-4, with 8 bases identical to TRBD1. V trimming: 3 bases; J trimming: 8 bases; junction bases outside the gene matches: 2. The length of the CDR3 is 13 residues. CDR3 in DNA: TGTGCCAGCAGTTTCACAGGGGGAGAAAAACTGTTTTTT. Translated, it gives CASSFTGGEKLFF.

The chain couples TRBV30 to TRBJ1-4; D remains ambiguous. The germline CDR1 and CDR2 sequences are GTSNPN and SVGIG (reference sequence). CDR3 length: 14 amino acids. Trimming stripped 3 bases from V and 6 bases from J, with 14 bases between. CDR3 coding DNA: TGTGCCTGGAGCCCCCGGGTGCGTGATGAAAAACTGTTTTTT. This codes for CAWSPRVRDEKLFF. Variable domain in full (rest from reference TRBV30 and TRBJ1-4): SQTIHQWPATLVQPVGSPLSLECTVEGTSNPNLYWYRQAAGRGLQLLFYSVGIGQISSEVPQNLSASRPQDRQFILSSKKLLLSDSGFYLCAWSPRVRDEKLFFGSGTQLSVL.

This chain joins TRBV14 and TRBJ1-1, with D possibly matching TRBD1 (5 bases). Germline-derived CDR1 and CDR2 are SGHDN and FVKESK. There are 15 residues in the CDR3. Trimming removed 0 bases from V and 6 bases from J, with 14 bases in between. The chain's CDR3 is CASSQDRRAGPEAFF. The CDR3 DNA sequence: TGTGCCAGCAGCCAAGATCGACGGGCAGGGCCTGAAGCTTTCTTT.

This clone was picked up one time. The chain employs TRBV30 and TRBJ1-6; D uncertain. The CDR3 is 15 amino acids. Deletions cut 1 base from V and 10 bases from J, with 17 bases between. CDR1 is GTSNPN and CDR2 is SVGIG in the germline V gene (reference sequence). The CDR3 spells CAWSAPGRVPSPLHF. In DNA, the CDR3 is TGTGCCTGGAGTGCCCCGGGGAGGGTGCCCTCACCCCTCCACTTT.

The chain recombines TRBV7-9 with TRBJ1-4, with TRBD1 identical over 9 bases. The trim removed 3 bases at V and 6 bases at J, leaving 5 bases unmatched. CDR3 size: 15 residues. CDR1 SEHNR and CDR2 FQNEAQ come from the germline V gene (reference sequence). The CDR3 coding sequence is TGTGCCAGCAGCTTGGGACAGGGATTGGATGAAAAACTGTTTTTT. This sequence encodes CASSLGQGLDEKLFF. The entire variable domain, with the rest obtained from reference TRBV7-9 and TRBJ1-4, is as follows: DTGVSQNPRHKITKRGQNVTFRCDPISEHNRLYWYRQTLGQGPEFLTYFQNEAQLEKSRLLSDRFSAERPKGSFSTLEIQRTEQGDSAMYLCASSLGQGLDEKLFFGSGTQLSVL.

This sequence joins TRBV5-1 and TRBJ1-2; possible D gene TRBD1, 6 bases. Germline assignment: CDR1 SGHRS and CDR2 YFSETQ. The germline V and J ends were trimmed by 4 bases and 3 bases, with 10 bases remaining between them. This CDR3 is 13 amino acids long. CDR3 nucleotide sequence: TGCGCCAGCAGCCGGGACAACGACTATGGCTACACCTTC. This gives the protein CASSRDNDYGYTF.

This chain connects TRBV19 to TRBJ2-5; 7 positions agree with TRBD1. The CDR3 contains 15 residues. V lost 4 bases to trimming and J lost 2 bases; unmatched junction nucleotides: 7. The V gene's germline CDR1 is LNHDA and CDR2 SQIVND (reference sequence). The CDR3 coding sequence is TGTGCCAGTAGTAACAGGGGCCCCACACAAGAGACCCAGTACTTC. This encodes CASSNRGPTQETQYF.

The chain links TRBV4-2 to TRBJ2-3; D uncertain. Looked up from germline, CDR1 is LGHNA and CDR2 is YNFKEQ. This CDR3 spans 13 amino acids. V was pared by 4 bases and J by 2 bases, with 7 bases between. The CDR3 DNA is TGTGCCAGCAGCCTCACTACCACAGATACGCAGTATTTT. Its protein is CASSLTTTDTQYF.

Written as DNA, the CDR3 is TGTGCCTGGAGTGTTAGCCAGGGTGGTAGGGAGACCCAGTACTTC. It encodes CAWSVSQGGRETQYF. The V call is TRBV30, the J call TRBJ2-5, with D perhaps matching TRBD1 (5 bases). The CDR3 covers 15 residues. Trimming left V 0 bases short and J 5 bases short, with 16 bases between. CDR1 is GTSNPN and CDR2 is SVGIG in the germline V gene (reference sequence).

This chain connects TRBV13 to TRBJ1-1, with D maybe TRBD1 (6 bases). The CDR3 has 14 residues. The V end lost 5 bases, the J end lost 5 bases, and 15 bases lay between the germline ends. CDR1 and CDR2 (germline): PRHDT, FYEKMQ (reference sequence). The CDR3, as DNA: TGTGCCAGCAGCGAACCCGCAGGGGAGACTGAAGCTTTCTTT. Translating gives CASSEPAGETEAFF.

The chain combines TRBV7-9 with TRBJ2-3, with 8 bases aligning to TRBD2. The CDR3 is made up of 15 amino acids. V was pared by 8 bases and J by 3 bases, with 10 bases of the junction left unmatched. Per germline, CDR1 SEHNR and CDR2 FQNEAQ (reference sequence). The CDR3 sequence: CASETGLVVTDTQYF. CDR3 sequence (DNA): TGTGCCAGCGAGACGGGACTAGTAGTGACAGATACGCAGTATTTT.

The chain combines TRBV20-1 with TRBJ2-1; 10 bases fit TRBD2. The CDR3 spans 16 residues. After removal of 3 bases from V and 7 bases from J, the junction contained 12 bases not matched to a gene. Germline assignment: CDR1 DFQATT and CDR2 SNEGSKA (reference sequence). The CDR3 here is CSASRLAGVIMNEQFF. The CDR3, as DNA: TGCAGTGCTAGTCGTCTAGCGGGAGTGATTATGAATGAGCAGTTCTTC.

The rearrangement joins TRBV6-5 to TRBJ2-7, with 8 bases lining up with TRBD2. Germline V lookup: CDR1 MNHEY, CDR2 SVGAGI. Trimming took 5 bases from V and 3 from J; bases not matched to a gene: 9. The CDR3 loop spans 15 amino acids. CDR3 in DNA: TGTGCCAGCAGTCGAACTAGCGGAAAACACTACGAGCAGTACTTC. As protein: CASSRTSGKHYEQYF.